A single sample is the source of the 27 T cell receptor beta chains below, sequenced in a study of T cells in Graves' hyperthyroidism and ophthalmopathy. RNA transcripts yielded amplified TCR beta CDR3 regions. First-round RT-PCR targeting the TCR CDR3 was performed with the HTBI primer set. TCRdb reprocessed the multiplex PCR reads via MiXCR and lists one record per CDR3 protein. The sample shows around 580,000 distinct CDR3 sequences, over 15% of them seen only once. Sequencing was carried out using blood. The receptor source for this set is a woman between 18 and 29 years old with Graves' hyperthyroidism.

In the case of this clonotype: This may be a read error: a much more frequent sequence differs by one nucleotide. V usage is TRBV20-1 and J usage is TRBJ2-5, with TRBD2 identical over 7 bases. Germline loops: CDR1 DFQATT, CDR2 SNEGSKA (reference sequence). The CDR3 spans 14 residues. This CDR3 reads CNARGAGWQETQYF. In nucleotides, the CDR3 is TGCAATGCTAGAGGAGCGGGGTGGCAAGAGACCCAGTACTTC.

This clonotype appeared many times. In DNA, the CDR3 is TGTGCCAGCATGGAACAGGGGGGGGGCACGGGCGCTGAAGCTTTCTTT. It codes for CASMEQGGGTGAEAFF. The chain recombines TRBV2 with TRBJ1-1; 8 bases match TRBD1. V lost 7 bases to trimming and J lost 6 bases; unmatched junction nucleotides: 16. The CDR3 is made up of 16 amino acids. The germline gives CDR1 SNHLY, CDR2 FYNNEI.

This clonotype appeared many times. The rearrangement links TRBV13 to TRBJ2-5; 9 nucleotides align to TRBD2. V was pared by 0 bases and J by 13 bases, with 6 bases of the junction left unmatched. The length of the CDR3 is 13 residues. Germline V gene lookup returns CDR1 PRHDT and CDR2 FYEKMQ (reference sequence). The CDR3: CASSLGGTSTTYF. As DNA, the CDR3 is TGTGCCAGCAGCTTAGGGGGGACTAGCACTACGTACTTC.

This clonotype turned up a few times. The V gene is TRBV6-2 or TRBV6-3, the J gene TRBJ1-2, with 9 bases fitting TRBD1. Germline CDR1 reads MNHEY; CDR2 reads SVGEGT. The J segment lost 4 bases and the V segment lost 5 bases, leaving 8 bases of the junction unmatched. The CDR3 covers 15 residues. The CDR3 DNA sequence: TGTGCCAGCAGTCCTACAGGGGGCTACAGCTATGGCTACACCTTC. Residues: CASSPTGGYSYGYTF.

Ten or more counts support this clonotype. V usage is TRBV11-2 and J usage is TRBJ2-7, with 11 bases identical to TRBD2. Unmatched junction bases numbered 3, after V lost 2 bases and J lost 3 bases. This CDR3 spans 15 amino acids. The germline V gene encodes CDR1 SGHAT and CDR2 FQNNGV. CDR3 amino acids: CASSLTSGSFYEQYF. In DNA, the CDR3 is TGTGCCAGCAGCTTAACTAGCGGGAGTTTCTACGAGCAGTACTTC.

V and J are TRBV12-3 or TRBV12-4 and TRBJ2-5; D assignment may be TRBD1 or TRBD2 (5 bases each). The V end was cut by 6 bases, the J end by 5 bases, with 13 bases between. CDR3 length: 13 amino acids. CDR3 protein: CASSERGRETQYF. DNA for the CDR3: TGTGCCAGCAGCGAACGGGGCCGGGAGACCCAGTACTTC.

This chain connects TRBV5-1 to TRBJ2-5, with 7 bases identical to TRBD1. Germline values: CDR1 SGHRS, CDR2 YFSETQ. CDR3 size: 14 residues. Unmatched junction bases numbered 11, after V lost 7 bases and J lost 5 bases. The CDR3 loop is CASSLMGQMETQYF. Here the CDR3 DNA reads TGCGCCAGCTCCCTTATGGGACAGATGGAGACCCAGTACTTC.

This chain links TRBV6-1 with TRBJ1-5, with D perhaps matching TRBD1 (5 bases). Per the germline V gene, CDR1 is MNHNS and CDR2 is SASEGT. V was cut by 6 bases and J by 4 bases, with 10 bases left in between. The length of the CDR3 is 13 residues. CDR3 loop: CASRRDRNQPQHF. In DNA form, the CDR3 reads TGTGCCAGCAGGCGCGACAGAAATCAGCCCCAGCATTTT.

This clonotype showed up many times. V gene TRBV20-1 combines with J gene TRBJ2-7; D uncertain. The germline gives CDR1 DFQATT, CDR2 SNEGSKA (reference sequence). V lost 6 bases and J 5 bases, leaving 11 bases between the germline ends. The length of the CDR3 is 11 residues. The CDR3 spells CSAPLPHEQYF. DNA of the CDR3: TGCAGTGCCCCCCTCCCACACGAGCAGTACTTC.

This clonotype was counted only a few times. This clone may be a read error of a much larger clone one base away. The chain carries TRBV5-6 and TRBJ2-7; 8 bases align to TRBD1. The CDR3 has 14 amino acids. The germline gives CDR1 SGHDT, CDR2 YYEEEE. The CDR3 sequence is CASSFGTGYYEQCF. CDR3 in DNA: TGTGCCAGCAGCTTCGGGACAGGATACTACGAGCAGTGCTTC.

The chain recombines TRBV7-8 with TRBJ1-1; 7 bases are shared with TRBD1. After removal of 5 bases from V and 6 bases from J, the junction contained 9 bases not matched to a gene. This CDR3 contains 14 residues. Germline-derived CDR1 and CDR2 are SGHVS and FQNEAQ. The CDR3 is CASSQNRGNAEAFF. The CDR3 coding sequence is TGTGCCAGCAGCCAGAACAGGGGAAATGCTGAAGCTTTCTTT.

CDR3 in DNA: TGTGCCCGCCGGGCGGGGCTGAACACTGAAGCTTTCTTT. The encoded protein is CARRAGLNTEAFF. The gene calls are TRBV30 and TRBJ1-1; tentatively, D is TRBD1 (5 bases). The CDR3 consists of 13 residues. V was cut by 8 bases and J by 0 bases, with 13 bases left in between. In germline, CDR1 is GTSNPN, CDR2 SVGIG (reference sequence).

The chain couples TRBV2 to TRBJ1-2, with D maybe TRBD1 (6 bases). The CDR3 runs to 13 residues. Trimming removed 5 bases at V and 7 bases at J, with 14 bases between. CDR1 is SNHLY and CDR2 is FYNNEI in the germline V gene. The DNA of the CDR3 is TGTGCCAGCAGTAGTGAACAGGGTGGTGGCTACACCTTC. Translation: CASSSEQGGGYTF.

This clonotype occurred a few times. The rearrangement uses TRBV24-1 and TRBJ2-5; D remains unclear. V lost 1 base and J lost 5, with 4 bases in between. This CDR3 spans 12 amino acids. CDR1 and CDR2 (germline): KGHDR, SFDVKD. The CDR3 DNA reads TGTGCCACCAGTGATTTTTCCGAGACCCAGTACTTC. It translates to CATSDFSETQYF.

This clonotype was detected ten times or more. V gene TRBV5-1 combines with J gene TRBJ2-3; weak D call: TRBD2 (5 bases). CDR3 length: 15 residues. Germline-derived CDR1 and CDR2 are SGHRS and YFSETQ. Trimming cost V 2 bases and J 2 bases, with 12 bases left between them. The CDR3 reads CASSLRGLDTDTQYF. In DNA form, the CDR3 reads TGCGCCAGCAGCTTACGGGGTTTAGACACAGATACGCAGTATTTT.

The gene calls are TRBV14 and TRBJ2-7, with 7 bases that match TRBD1. Germline V gene sequence: CDR1 SGHDN, CDR2 FVKESK. The CDR3 is 15 amino acids. Trimming took 1 base from V and 7 from J; bases not matched to a gene: 10. CDR3 DNA sequence: TGTGCCAGCAGCCAAGGATACAGGGGACACGGGGAGCAGTACTTC. This translates into CASSQGYRGHGEQYF.

Ten or more counts support this clonotype. The chain carries TRBV3-1 and TRBJ2-5, with TRBD2 matching over 11 bases. The V gene end was trimmed by 5 bases and the J gene end by 4 bases; junction bases not matched to a gene: 9. The CDR3 runs 16 residues. Germline assignment: CDR1 LGHDT and CDR2 YNNKEL (reference sequence). The CDR3 region has the DNA TGTGCCAGCAGCTTAGCGGGAGGGACGGGAGCAGAGACCCAGTACTTC. Protein: CASSLAGGTGAETQYF.

This chain links TRBV6-9 with TRBJ2-7; 12 bases fit TRBD2. With 7 bases clipped from V and 1 base from J, the junction kept 14 bases outside the gene matches. Germline V gene lookup returns CDR1 MNHGY and CDR2 SVAAGI. CDR3 length: 18 residues. As DNA, the CDR3 is TGTGCCAGCACCCCGCGGGGAGGACTAGCGGGACAATCCTACGAGCAGTACTTC. This gives the protein CASTPRGGLAGQSYEQYF.

There are a few counts of this clonotype. At one of its ends the junction is not consistent with the germline gene, which may arise from a read error. The CDR3 nucleotides read TGCGCCAACAGCCAAGATGGCCAGGGTGGGATCGCGACCCAGTACTTC. Residues: CANSQDGQGGIATQYF. The chain links TRBV4-1 to TRBJ2-5, with TRBD1 as a possible D gene (5 bases). Germline V gene data show CDR1 as MGHRA and CDR2 as YSYEKL. The CDR3 totals 16 residues.

The chain recombines TRBV5-6 with TRBJ2-3; 13 nucleotides align to TRBD2. The CDR3 extends over 14 amino acids. Germline V gene sequence: CDR1 SGHDT, CDR2 YYEEEE. V was clipped by 4 bases and J by 8 bases; unmatched bases: 4. CDR3 coding DNA: TGTGCCAGCAGCATGCGGACTAGCGGGGGTACGCAGTATTTT. Its translation is CASSMRTSGGTQYF.

This clonotype was recorded many times. The rearrangement uses TRBV20-1 and TRBJ2-1; D is unclear. The V gene lost 3 bases and the J gene lost 7 bases, with 7 bases spanning the gap. The CDR3 contains 11 residues. Germline CDR1 and CDR2: DFQATT and SNEGSKA (reference sequence). The CDR3 DNA reads as TGCAGTGCTAGCCGGGTAAATGAGCAGTTCTTC. Residues: CSASRVNEQFF.

The chain combines TRBV6-1 with TRBJ2-1, with 10 bases fitting TRBD2. Per germline, CDR1 MNHNS and CDR2 SASEGT. V lost 4 bases, J lost 6 bases, and 12 bases stayed unmatched. This CDR3 contains 17 residues. The CDR3 nucleotides are TGTGCCAGCAGTGGCCCCGCAGCGGGAGGGTGGGTCAATGAGCAGTTCTTC. Translated, it gives CASSGPAAGGWVNEQFF.

The chain has TRBV12-3 or TRBV12-4 and TRBJ2-7, with D perhaps being TRBD1 or TRBD2 (5 bases each). This CDR3 region has 13 residues. Trimming pared 2 bases from V and 3 bases from J, leaving 8 bases between. The CDR3 here is CASSLRDGYEQYF. For the CDR3, the DNA is TGTGCCAGCAGTTTAAGGGACGGCTACGAGCAGTACTTC.

This clonotype showed up just a few times. This rearrangement joins TRBV6-2 or TRBV6-3 to TRBJ2-5, with D unclear. Deletions cut 0 bases from V and 5 bases from J, with 10 bases between. Germline CDR1 is MNHEY and CDR2 is SVGEGT. This CDR3 comprises 14 residues. The CDR3 loop reads CASSYSKVGETQYF. As DNA, the CDR3 is TGTGCCAGCAGTTACTCGAAAGTAGGCGAGACCCAGTACTTC.

Regarding this clonotype: This sequence is one base from a far larger clone and is likely a read error. The V and J genes are TRBV5-1 and TRBJ1-2; D not certain. Germline V gives CDR1 SGHRS, CDR2 YFSETQ. This CDR3 region has 12 residues. This CDR3 is CASSLARDGHTF. DNA for the CDR3: TGCGCCAGCAGCTTGGCCCGAGATGGCCACACCTTC.

The V and J genes are TRBV2 and TRBJ1-4; TRBD1 matches at 9 bases. The J segment lost 12 bases and the V segment lost 7 bases, leaving 15 bases of the junction unmatched. The germline V gene encodes CDR1 SNHLY and CDR2 FYNNEI. The CDR3 is 15 amino acids. The CDR3 nucleotides read TGTGCCAGCACTGGGTACTCGACAGGGGGTGGGCAACTGTTTTTT. Translation gives CASTGYSTGGGQLFF.

There are a few counts of this clonotype. This rearrangement joins TRBV19 to TRBJ2-5; no clear D. V lost 4 bases and J 2 bases, leaving 11 bases between the germline ends. Germline CDR1 LNHDA, CDR2 SQIVND (reference sequence). The CDR3 length is 14 residues. CDR3: CASSTRHGQETQYF. CDR3 sequence (DNA): TGTGCCAGTAGTACTCGACACGGGCAAGAGACCCAGTACTTC.